These 30 T cell receptor beta chains share one sample of origin, sequenced in a study of blood T cells in healthy people across ages. Next came a second PCR, run for about 7 to 12 cycles, which used a sample-barcoded 5' primer along with a J-beta primer mix. One entry per CDR3 protein, called by TCRdb with MiXCR from the 5' RACE reads. This table holds about 1 million distinct CDR3 sequences, 40% to 50% found once. Sequenced: blood. These receptors were obtained from a woman aged 55-70 years in good health.

The chain employs TRBV18 and TRBJ2-5; D gene ambiguous. The germline CDR1 and CDR2 sequences are KGHSH and LQKENI. This CDR3 has 13 amino acids. V lost 2 bases and J 3 bases, leaving 7 bases between the germline ends. CDR3 bases: TGTGCCAGCTCACCAATAGCAGAAGAGACCCAGTACTTC. Translation: CASSPIAEETQYF.

V gene TRBV20-1 combines with J gene TRBJ2-1; 12 nucleotides agree with TRBD2. Germline V gene data show CDR1 as DFQATT and CDR2 as SNEGSKA (reference sequence). J was trimmed by 5 bases and V by 1 base; bases with no gene match: 0. This CDR3 has 14 residues. CDR3 sequence reads: CSARGTSGDNEQFF. The DNA of the CDR3 is TGCAGTGCTAGAGGGACTAGCGGGGACAATGAGCAGTTCTTC.

The rearrangement uses TRBV20-1 and TRBJ2-1; weak D call: TRBD2 (6 bases). The CDR3 spans 15 residues. V lost 0 bases to trimming and J lost 3 bases, with 12 bases between them. Germline-derived CDR1 and CDR2 are DFQATT and SNEGSKA (reference sequence). This chain's CDR3 is CSAREEGNYYNEQFF. CDR3 in DNA: TGCAGTGCTAGAGAGGAGGGAAACTACTACAATGAGCAGTTCTTC.

This clonotype has just a few counts. This chain connects TRBV20-1 to TRBJ2-7; 7 bases are a match to TRBD2. Trimming took 2 bases from V and 2 from J; bases not matched to a gene: 9. The CDR3 loop spans 15 amino acids. The germline V gene has CDR1 DFQATT and CDR2 SNEGSKA (reference sequence). CDR3 protein: CSARSAGALPYEQYF. The CDR3 DNA reads TGCAGTGCTAGATCGGCGGGAGCGCTACCCTACGAGCAGTACTTC.

This chain links TRBV5-1 with TRBJ2-4, with 9 bases lining up with TRBD1. V dropped 4 bases and J dropped 13; count of bases not matched to a gene: 12. Germline CDR1 SGHRS, CDR2 YFSETQ. The CDR3 has 14 amino acids. The chain's CDR3 is CASSPGQGSSGQYF. DNA for the CDR3: TGCGCCAGCAGCCCGGGACAGGGTTCCTCGGGGCAGTACTTC.

The chain joins TRBV28 to TRBJ1-6; 11 positions agree with TRBD1. The CDR3 spans 16 residues. Germline lookup yields CDR1 MDHEN and CDR2 SYDVKM. J gave up 9 bases and V 5 bases, and 9 bases lay outside the gene matches. In DNA form, the CDR3 reads TGTGCCAGCAGTCCCCCCGGCGGGACAGGGGGTTCACCCCTCCACTTT. It encodes CASSPPGGTGGSPLHF.

This chain uses TRBV7-9 with TRBJ2-5; 8 bases are shared with TRBD2. Germline V gene data show CDR1 as SEHNR and CDR2 as FQNEAQ (reference sequence). The CDR3 covers 15 residues. The V and J ends lost 0 bases and 11 bases, in that order; junction bases with no gene match: 11. The CDR3 DNA follows: TGTGCCAGCAGCTTAGCCGACACGACAAAGCGGGAGCAGTACTTC. Translating it yields CASSLADTTKREQYF.

Points on this clonotype: Being one base from a much bigger clone, this may be a read error. This chain links TRBV7-2 with TRBJ2-7; D is tentatively TRBD1 or TRBD2 (5 bases each). V was trimmed by 4 bases and J by 3 bases, leaving 19 bases between them. The CDR3 runs 16 residues. Germline V lookup: CDR1 SGHTA, CDR2 FQGNSA. This CDR3 is CASSYILQRTRYEQYF. The CDR3 DNA reads as TGTGCCAGCAGCTACATCCTCCAGCGGACACGCTACGAGCAGTACTTC.

This clonotype was counted at least ten times. The V gene is TRBV20-1, the J gene TRBJ2-7, with 8 bases matching TRBD1. After removal of 3 bases from V and 2 bases from J, the junction contained 6 bases not matched to a gene. This CDR3 comprises 14 residues. Germline V lookup: CDR1 DFQATT, CDR2 SNEGSKA (reference sequence). In DNA form, the CDR3 reads TGCAGTGCTAGGGCCGGGACAGGAGCCTACGAGCAGTACTTC. This codes for CSARAGTGAYEQYF.

The J gene is TRBJ2-1, the V gene TRBV7-6, with 9 bases fitting TRBD1. This CDR3 contains 14 residues. V dropped 0 bases and J dropped 13; count of bases not matched to a gene: 7. Germline V gene lookup returns CDR1 SGHVS and CDR2 FNYEAQ. In DNA, the CDR3 is TGTGCCAGCAGCTTAGCCGGGACAGGGACCCCTCAGTTCTTC. Amino acids: CASSLAGTGTPQFF. Using reference TRBV7-6 and TRBJ2-1 for the parts outside the CDR3, the full variable domain is GAGVSQSPRYKVTKRGQDVALRCDPISGHVSLYWYRQALGQGPEFLTYFNYEAQQDKSGLPNDRFSAERPEGSISTLTIQRTEQRDSAMYRCASSLAGTGTPQFFGPGTRLTVL.

The chain joins TRBV2 to TRBJ1-2; D remains unclear. This CDR3 has 13 amino acids. Deletions cut 6 bases from V and 8 bases from J, with 16 bases between. Germline loops: CDR1 SNHLY, CDR2 FYNNEI. CDR3 amino acids: CASSPDTQPGYTF. The CDR3 region has the DNA TGTGCCAGCAGCCCCGATACCCAGCCCGGCTACACCTTC.

As concerns this clonotype: Given a much more abundant clone one base away, this may be a read error. The CDR3 loop is CASRRQGICEQYF. Written as DNA, the CDR3 is TGTGCCAGCAGGAGACAGGGAATTTGCGAGCAGTACTTC. V usage is TRBV28 and J usage is TRBJ2-5; 7 bases fit TRBD1. The DNA end lines up better with TRBJ2-7; the J call may be wrong. Germline CDR1 reads MDHEN; CDR2 reads SYDVKM. The CDR3 is 13 amino acids.

This chain connects TRBV2 to TRBJ2-6; D gene uncertain. This CDR3 has 14 amino acids. Germline assignment: CDR1 SNHLY and CDR2 FYNNEI. The V and J ends lost 6 bases and 0 bases respectively, with 6 bases between them. CDR3 nucleotide sequence: TGTGCCAGCAGGGAAAACTCTGGGGCCAACGTCCTGACTTTC. Its protein product is CASRENSGANVLTF.

This clonotype was counted between two and nine times. The chain recombines TRBV20-1 with TRBJ2-5, with D hard to call. The germline CDR1 and CDR2 sequences are DFQATT and SNEGSKA (reference sequence). The ends were cut back, 3 bases at V and 0 bases at J, with 8 bases in the middle. CDR3 length equals 13 residues. CDR3 sequence (DNA): TGCAGTGCTAGCCCCACCGACCAAGAGACCCAGTACTTC. Protein product: CSASPTDQETQYF.

In its sample, this clonotype was seen a few times. The CDR3 here is CSATGTSGILDTQYF. DNA for the CDR3: TGCAGTGCTACCGGGACTAGCGGGATTCTAGATACGCAGTATTTT. The chain employs TRBV20-1 and TRBJ2-3; 13 nucleotides line up with TRBD2. The V gene end was trimmed by 4 bases and the J gene end by 5 bases; junction bases not matched to a gene: 6. The CDR3 runs 15 residues. Germline CDR1 DFQATT, CDR2 SNEGSKA (reference sequence).

V usage is TRBV12-3 or TRBV12-4 and J usage is TRBJ2-7; 8 bases are a match to TRBD2. Germline trimming cut 6 bases from V and 5 bases from J; bases unmatched to any gene: 9. This CDR3 has 14 amino acids. The CDR3, as DNA: TGTGCCAGCAGCGACGGGAGGGGTAGGGACGAGCAGTACTTC. Encoded protein: CASSDGRGRDEQYF.

This chain connects TRBV19 to TRBJ2-3; 15 bases align to TRBD2. The CDR3 covers 20 residues. The V gene's germline CDR1 is LNHDA and CDR2 SQIVND (reference sequence). The V segment lost 5 bases and the J segment 3 bases; nucleotides outside the gene matches: 15. In nucleotides, the CDR3 is TGTGCCAGTAGTCCCCGTCTGGGACTAGCGGGAGGAGGTTTAACAGATACGCAGTATTTT. It translates to CASSPRLGLAGGGLTDTQYF.

The chain joins TRBV28 to TRBJ2-7, with a possible D match to TRBD1 (5 bases). Germline-derived CDR1 and CDR2 are MDHEN and SYDVKM. The ends were cut back, 3 bases at V and 2 bases at J, with 8 bases in the middle. The CDR3 contains 13 residues. CDR3 coding DNA: TGTGCCAGCAGTTTTATGGACACCTACGAGCAGTACTTC. Translation: CASSFMDTYEQYF.

This sequence joins TRBV4-1 and TRBJ1-5; 8 bases are shared with TRBD1. Germline lookup yields CDR1 MGHRA and CDR2 YSYEKL. This CDR3 has 18 amino acids. V shed 3 bases and J 4 bases; nucleotides not matched to a gene: 14. In nucleotides, the CDR3 is TGCGCCAGCAGCCAGGCCCCCGCCGGGACAGGCACTAATCAGCCCCAGCATTTT. Its protein is CASSQAPAGTGTNQPQHF.

This clonotype is a singleton in its sample. The chain employs TRBV10-3 and TRBJ2-7; 7 bases line up with TRBD1. The germline gives CDR1 ENHRY, CDR2 SYGVKD. J lost 7 bases, V lost 7 bases, and 10 bases had no gene match. This CDR3 has 13 amino acids. The CDR3 nucleotides are TGTGCCATCAATCCGGGACAGAACAATGAGCAGTACTTC. It translates to CAINPGQNNEQYF.

The CDR3 nucleotides are TGCAGCGTTGAAGGGCGGGCCTCCTACGAGCAGTACTTC. It is translated as CSVEGRASYEQYF. The chain employs TRBV29-1 and TRBJ2-7; possibly TRBD2 for D (5 bases). There are 13 residues in the CDR3. V lost 1 base, J lost 0 bases, and 7 bases lay in between. Per the germline V gene, CDR1 is SQVTM and CDR2 is ANQGSEA.

In its sample, this clonotype was seen once. The gene calls are TRBV7-8 and TRBJ2-1; TRBD2 aligns across 8 bases. V shed 5 bases, J shed 7 bases, and the junction held 19 bases outside the gene matches. The germline V gene has CDR1 SGHVS and CDR2 FQNEAQ. This CDR3 is 18 amino acids long. CDR3 region: CASSILQSGSRSANEQFF. The DNA for the CDR3 is TGTGCCAGCAGCATCTTACAGAGCGGGAGTCGGTCGGCAAATGAGCAGTTCTTC.

The J gene is TRBJ2-7, the V gene TRBV6-5; TRBD2 matches 7 bases. V gave up 6 bases and J gave up 0 bases; unmatched junction bases: 8. Germline CDR1 MNHEY, CDR2 SVGAGI. CDR3 length: 15 residues. Here the CDR3 reads CASSSGTPSSYEQYF. In DNA, the CDR3 is TGTGCCAGCAGCAGCGGGACTCCCAGCTCCTACGAGCAGTACTTC.

This clonotype was detected a few times. This chain joins TRBV6-5 and TRBJ2-7; 7 nucleotides agree with TRBD2. Unmatched junction bases numbered 14, after V lost 2 bases and J lost 4 bases. The CDR3 length is 17 residues. Germline CDR1 is MNHEY and CDR2 is SVGAGI. For the CDR3, the DNA is TGTGCCAGCAGTTACCCCCGCGGGGAGGGCCTTGGGTACGAGCAGTACTTC. It specifies CASSYPRGEGLGYEQYF.

This chain uses TRBV14 with TRBJ2-3, with TRBD1 identical over 10 bases. This CDR3 spans 15 amino acids. Trimming took 6 bases from V and 5 from J; bases not matched to a gene: 8. Per germline, CDR1 SGHDN and CDR2 FVKESK. In DNA form, the CDR3 reads TGTGCCAGCAGTCGTCGGACAGGGGGAGTAGATACGCAGTATTTT. Its translation is CASSRRTGGVDTQYF.

In its sample, this clonotype was seen a few times. The V gene is TRBV21-1, the J gene TRBJ2-7; the D segment call TRBD2 is taken from the table without a DNA check. TRBV21-1 has pseudogene status. The CDR3 sequence is 19 residues long. The CDR3 here is CASSKLSRGGEGPSYEQYF. CDR3 DNA sequence: TGTGCCAGCAGCAAACTTTCTCGTGGGGGGGAGGGCCCCTCATACGAGCAGTACTTC.

The rearrangement joins TRBV5-8 to TRBJ2-1; D may be TRBD2 (5 bases). CDR1 SGHTS and CDR2 YDEGEE come from the germline V gene. CDR3 size: 14 residues. V lost 4 bases and J 8 bases, leaving 16 bases between the germline ends. CDR3 amino acids: CASSEGYKPDEQFF. The CDR3 DNA follows: TGTGCCAGCAGCGAGGGCTATAAACCTGATGAGCAGTTCTTC.

This clonotype has a handful of counts. As DNA, the CDR3 is TGTGCCTGGAGTCGACTAGCGGGAAACACAGATACGCAGTATTTT. Encoded protein: CAWSRLAGNTDTQYF. This chain connects TRBV30 to TRBJ2-3; 11 positions match TRBD2. CDR1 and CDR2 (germline): GTSNPN, SVGIG (reference sequence). V lost 2 bases to trimming and J lost 2 bases; unmatched junction nucleotides: 3. The CDR3 extends over 15 amino acids.

Comments on this clonotype: An end of the junction differs from the germline gene, which may be a read error. The chain has TRBV12-3 or TRBV12-4 and TRBJ2-2; D possibly corresponds to TRBD2 (5 bases). The CDR3 is 14 residues long. The CDR3 here is CASSLAVVGGELFF. CDR3 DNA: TGTGCCAGCAGTCTAGCCGTGGTAGGCGGGGAGCTGTTTTTT.

There are a few counts of this clonotype. The chain carries TRBV9 and TRBJ2-5; 9 bases are a match to TRBD1. Per germline, CDR1 SGDLS and CDR2 YYNGEE. The CDR3 consists of 17 residues. With V trimmed by 3 bases and J by 5 bases, 14 bases remained unmatched. CDR3 in DNA: TGTGCCAGCAGCGCCCCGTCGGGACAGGGAAGATTCGAGACCCAGTACTTC. It is translated as CASSAPSGQGRFETQYF.